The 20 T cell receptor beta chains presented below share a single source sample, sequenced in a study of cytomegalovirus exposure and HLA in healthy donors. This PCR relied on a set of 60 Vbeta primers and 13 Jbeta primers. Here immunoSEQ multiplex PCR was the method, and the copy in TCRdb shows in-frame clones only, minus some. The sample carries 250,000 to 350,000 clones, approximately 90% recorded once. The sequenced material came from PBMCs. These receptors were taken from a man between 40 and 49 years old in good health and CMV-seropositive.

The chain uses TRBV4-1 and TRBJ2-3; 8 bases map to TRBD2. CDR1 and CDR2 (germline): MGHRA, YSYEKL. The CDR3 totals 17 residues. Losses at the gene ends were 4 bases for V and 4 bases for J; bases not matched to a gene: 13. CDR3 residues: CASSPTTSGSPPDTQYF. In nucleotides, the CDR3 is TGCGCCAGCAGCCCTACCACTAGCGGATCCCCCCCAGATACGCAGTATTTT.

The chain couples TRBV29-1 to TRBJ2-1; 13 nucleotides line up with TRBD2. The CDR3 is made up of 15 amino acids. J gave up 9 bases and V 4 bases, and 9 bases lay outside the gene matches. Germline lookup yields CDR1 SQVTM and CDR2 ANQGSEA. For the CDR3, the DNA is TGCAGCGTTGTACTAGCGGGAGGGCCGGGGGGTGAGCAGTTCTTC. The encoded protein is CSVVLAGGPGGEQFF.

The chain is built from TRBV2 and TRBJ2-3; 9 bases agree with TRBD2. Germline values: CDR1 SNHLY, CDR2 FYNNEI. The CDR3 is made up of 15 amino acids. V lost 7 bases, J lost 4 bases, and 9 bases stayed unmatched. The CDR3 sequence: CASTPGSGRADTQYF. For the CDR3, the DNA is TGTGCCAGCACCCCGGGTAGCGGGAGAGCAGATACGCAGTATTTT.

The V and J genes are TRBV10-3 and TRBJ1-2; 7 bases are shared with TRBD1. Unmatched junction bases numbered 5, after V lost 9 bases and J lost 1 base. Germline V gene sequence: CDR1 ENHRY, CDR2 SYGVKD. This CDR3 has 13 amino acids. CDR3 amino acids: CAIGGQSNYGYTF. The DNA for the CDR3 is TGTGCCATTGGGGGACAGAGTAACTATGGCTACACCTTC.

The CDR3 loop reads CASSTGWDRGSSQETQYF. The CDR3 DNA follows: TGTGCCAGCAGCACCGGATGGGACAGGGGGTCATCTCAAGAGACCCAGTACTTC. The chain has TRBV9 and TRBJ2-5, with 11 nucleotides matching TRBD1. Losses at the gene ends were 4 bases for V and 2 bases for J; bases not matched to a gene: 13. Germline lookup yields CDR1 SGDLS and CDR2 YYNGEE. This CDR3 contains 18 residues.

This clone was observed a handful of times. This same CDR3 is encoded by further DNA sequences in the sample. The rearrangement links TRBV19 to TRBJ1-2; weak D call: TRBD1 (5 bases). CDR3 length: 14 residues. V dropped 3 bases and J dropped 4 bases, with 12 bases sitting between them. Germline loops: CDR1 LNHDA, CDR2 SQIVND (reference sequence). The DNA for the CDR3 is TGTGCCAGTAGTATCTCGGGGGGTTCCTATGGCTACACCTTC. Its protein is CASSISGGSYGYTF.

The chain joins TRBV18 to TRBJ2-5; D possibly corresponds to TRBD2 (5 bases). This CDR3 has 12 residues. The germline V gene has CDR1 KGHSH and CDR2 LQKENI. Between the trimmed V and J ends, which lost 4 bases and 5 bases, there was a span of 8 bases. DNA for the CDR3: TGTGCCAGCTCACTAGCGCGCGAGACCCAGTACTTC. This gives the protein CASSLARETQYF. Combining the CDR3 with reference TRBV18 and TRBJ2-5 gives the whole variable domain NAGVMQNPRHLVRRRGQEARLRCSPMKGHSHVYWYRQLPEEGLKFMVYLQKENIIDESGMPKERFSAEFPKEGPSILRIQQVVRGDSAAYFCASSLARETQYFGPGTRLLVL.

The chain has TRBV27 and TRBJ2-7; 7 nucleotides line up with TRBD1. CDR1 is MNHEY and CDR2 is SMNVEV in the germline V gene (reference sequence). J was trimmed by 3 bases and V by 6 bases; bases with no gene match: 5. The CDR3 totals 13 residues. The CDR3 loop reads CASSTTGFYEQYF. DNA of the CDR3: TGTGCCAGCAGCACGACAGGGTTCTACGAGCAGTACTTC.

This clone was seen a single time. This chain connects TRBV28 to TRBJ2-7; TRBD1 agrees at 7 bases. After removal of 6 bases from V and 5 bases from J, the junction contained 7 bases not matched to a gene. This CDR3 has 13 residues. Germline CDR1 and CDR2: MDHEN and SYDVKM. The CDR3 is CASRPTGSNEQYF. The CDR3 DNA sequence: TGTGCCAGCAGGCCGACAGGGAGCAACGAGCAGTACTTC.

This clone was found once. The CDR3 DNA sequence: TGTGCCAGCACCTCCCCACTAGCGGGACCGAACACCGGGGAGCTGTTTTTT. Protein product: CASTSPLAGPNTGELFF. The chain is built from TRBV7-6 and TRBJ2-2; 10 positions match TRBD2. The CDR3 has 17 amino acids. J was trimmed by 0 bases and V by 7 bases; bases with no gene match: 8. Per germline, CDR1 SGHVS and CDR2 FNYEAQ. Full variable domain (rest looked up from reference TRBV7-6 and TRBJ2-2): GAGVSQSPRYKVTKRGQDVALRCDPISGHVSLYWYRQALGQGPEFLTYFNYEAQQDKSGLPNDRFSAERPEGSISTLTIQRTEQRDSAMYRCASTSPLAGPNTGELFFGEGSRLTVL.

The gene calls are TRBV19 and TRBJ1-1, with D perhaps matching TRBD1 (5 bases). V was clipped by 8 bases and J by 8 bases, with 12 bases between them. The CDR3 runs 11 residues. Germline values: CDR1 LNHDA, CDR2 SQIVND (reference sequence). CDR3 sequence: CASVWGEEAFF. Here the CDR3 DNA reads TGTGCCAGTGTTTGGGGCGAAGAAGCTTTCTTT.

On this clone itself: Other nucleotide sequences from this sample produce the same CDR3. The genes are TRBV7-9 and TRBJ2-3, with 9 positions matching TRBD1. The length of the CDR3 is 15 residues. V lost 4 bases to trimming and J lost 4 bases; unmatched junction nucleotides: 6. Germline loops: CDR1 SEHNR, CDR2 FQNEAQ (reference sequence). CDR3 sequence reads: CASSSGQGGPDTQYF. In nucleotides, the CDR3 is TGTGCCAGCAGCTCGGGACAGGGAGGGCCAGATACGCAGTATTTT.

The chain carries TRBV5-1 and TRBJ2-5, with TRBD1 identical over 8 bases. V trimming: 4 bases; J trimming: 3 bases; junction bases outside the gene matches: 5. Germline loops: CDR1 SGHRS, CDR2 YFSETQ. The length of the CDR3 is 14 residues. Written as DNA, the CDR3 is TGCGCCAGCAGCCTCATGGACAGGGAAGAGACCCAGTACTTC. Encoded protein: CASSLMDREETQYF.

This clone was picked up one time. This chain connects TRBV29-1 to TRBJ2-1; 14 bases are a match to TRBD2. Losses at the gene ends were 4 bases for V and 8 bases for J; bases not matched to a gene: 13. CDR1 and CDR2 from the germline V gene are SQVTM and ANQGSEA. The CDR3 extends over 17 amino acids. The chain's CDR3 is CSVVGGLAGAPFDEQFF. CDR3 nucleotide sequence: TGCAGCGTTGTGGGGGGACTAGCGGGAGCTCCCTTCGATGAGCAGTTCTTC.

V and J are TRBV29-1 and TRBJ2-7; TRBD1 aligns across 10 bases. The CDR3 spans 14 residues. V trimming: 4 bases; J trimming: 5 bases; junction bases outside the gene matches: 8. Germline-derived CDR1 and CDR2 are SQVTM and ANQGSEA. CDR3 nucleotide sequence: TGCAGCGTTGTAAAGGGGACAGGGGCCCACGAGCAGTACTTC. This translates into CSVVKGTGAHEQYF.

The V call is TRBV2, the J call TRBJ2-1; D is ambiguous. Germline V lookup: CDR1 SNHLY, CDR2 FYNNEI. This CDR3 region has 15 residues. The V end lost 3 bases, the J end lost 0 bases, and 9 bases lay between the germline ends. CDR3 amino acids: CASSDARSSYNEQFF. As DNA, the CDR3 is TGTGCCAGCAGTGATGCTAGAAGCTCCTACAATGAGCAGTTCTTC.

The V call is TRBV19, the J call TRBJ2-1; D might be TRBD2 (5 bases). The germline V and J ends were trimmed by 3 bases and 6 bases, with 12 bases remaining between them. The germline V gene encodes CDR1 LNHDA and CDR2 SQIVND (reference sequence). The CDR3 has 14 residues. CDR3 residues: CASSMSLASNEQFF. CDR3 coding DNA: TGTGCCAGTAGTATGTCTCTAGCTAGCAATGAGCAGTTCTTC.

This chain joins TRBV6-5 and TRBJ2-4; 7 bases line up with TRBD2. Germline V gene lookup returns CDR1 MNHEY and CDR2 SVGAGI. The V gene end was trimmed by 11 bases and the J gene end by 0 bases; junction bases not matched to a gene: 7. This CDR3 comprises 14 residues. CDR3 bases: TGTGCCTCGGGGACGGGAGGAGCCAAAAACATTCAGTACTTC. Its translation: CASGTGGAKNIQYF.

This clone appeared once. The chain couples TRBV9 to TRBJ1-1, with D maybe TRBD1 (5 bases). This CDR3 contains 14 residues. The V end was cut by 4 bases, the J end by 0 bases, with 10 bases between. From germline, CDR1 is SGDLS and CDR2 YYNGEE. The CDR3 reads CASSPRTLNTEAFF. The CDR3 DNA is TGTGCCAGCAGCCCTCGGACACTGAACACTGAAGCTTTCTTT.

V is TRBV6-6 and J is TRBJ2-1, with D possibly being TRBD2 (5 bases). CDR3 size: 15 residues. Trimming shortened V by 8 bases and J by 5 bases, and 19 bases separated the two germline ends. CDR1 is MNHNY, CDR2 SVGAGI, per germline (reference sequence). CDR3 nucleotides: TGTGCCAGCCGCATCGAGAGGGTACGAGACAATGAGCAGTTCTTC. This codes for CASRIERVRDNEQFF.